This is a list of T cell receptor beta chains from one sample in a study of T cells in Graves' hyperthyroidism and ophthalmopathy. TCRdb independently ran MiXCR on the multiplex PCR reads; one entry per CDR3 protein. In the table there are 490,000 or so distinct CDR3 sequences, 20% of which are singletons. Sequenced material: blood. These receptors were taken from a man aged 35-49 years with Graves' ophthalmopathy. Each CDR3 is given with its conserved first and last residue. D genes are given only for firm matches. Clone size, where shown, is once, few, many, or a class for clones that have expanded.

clone_size j_call d_call v_call cdr3_aa cdr3_nt
few TRBJ2-4 TRBD1 TRBV7-9 CASSHLEGQGGRMAKNIQYF TGTGCCAGCAGCCACCTCGAGGGACAGGGGGGACGGATGGCCAAAAACATTCAGTACTTC
many TRBJ2-7 TRBD1 TRBV28 CASSLNRGKGSYEQYF TGTGCCAGCAGCTTAAACAGGGGAAAGGGCTCCTACGAGCAGTACTTC
many TRBJ2-5 - TRBV3-1 CASSQAPIQRETQYF TGTGCCAGCAGCCAAGCACCCATTCAGCGGGAGACCCAGTACTTC
few TRBJ1-2 - TRBV3-1 CASSPRTSSALGYTF TGTGCCAGCAGCCCCCGGACCTCATCAGCTTTGGGCTACACCTTC
- TRBJ2-1 TRBD2 TRBV6-1 CASSRLAGNYNEQFF TGTGCCAGCAGTAGACTAGCGGGGAACTACAATGAGCAGTTCTTC
- TRBJ2-1 TRBD2 TRBV20-1 CSASPREVYNEQFF TGCAGTGCTAGTCCGCGGGAGGTCTACAATGAGCAGTTCTTC
few TRBJ1-5 - TRBV6-5 CASSYVRPQSNQPQHF TGTGCCAGCAGTTACGTGCGGCCCCAATCTAATCAGCCCCAGCATTTT
few TRBJ2-1 - TRBV10-3 CAHRASLANEQFF TGTGCTCACAGGGCATCCTTGGCCAATGAGCAGTTCTTC
- TRBJ1-1 TRBD1 TRBV6-1 CASRDTGDRITEAFF TGTGCCAGCAGGGACACAGGGGATCGTATCACTGAAGCTTTCTTT
- TRBJ1-5 - TRBV15 CATSADPGQPQHF TGTGCCACCAGCGCTGACCCAGGACAGCCCCAGCATTTT
few TRBJ1-3 TRBD1 TRBV27 CASSSAPLTGGTGNTIYF TGTGCCAGCAGTTCTGCGCCTCTCACAGGGGGTACTGGAAACACCATATATTTT
- TRBJ2-4 TRBD2 TRBV20-1 CSALTSGRGLGKNIQYF TGCAGTGCCCTTACTAGCGGGAGGGGGTTGGGCAAAAACATTCAGTACTTC
few TRBJ2-7 TRBD1 TRBV10-1 CATSGTGAYEQYF TGCGCCACCTCCGGGACAGGGGCCTACGAGCAGTACTTC